This T cell receptor beta chain appears in the sequencing data of a study of human T cells and chemical hapten exposure. Concerning this clonotype itself: Its specificity is unknown.

The trim removed 6 bases at V and 7 bases at J, leaving 11 bases unmatched. This CDR3 is 14 amino acids long. From germline, CDR1 is MDHEN and CDR2 SYDVKM. Unique molecular identifiers were attached to individual cDNA molecules during library preparation. TCRdb itself ran the RACE reads through MiXCR, one entry per CDR3 protein. The sample comprises approximately 260,000 distinct CDR3 sequences, about 9.4% of which are singletons, and 2% to 2.5% rests with the top ten. The time point here: pre-sensitization, week 0. The treatment was: therapeutic diphenylcyclopropenone sensitization with weekly scalp DPC. At patch-test visits, sampling came before the patch test. Points from the study as a whole: There were significantly more large CDR3 similarity clusters among expanded TCRs than among controls.

The sequencing here drew on whole blood, taken in connection with sensitization to the hapten diphenylcyclopropenone (DPC). The TCR sequence derives from a woman between 40 and 55 years old with alopecia areata. Some clones in this sample may be carry-over from other donors' samples. This chain connects TRBV28 to TRBJ1-1; 7 bases line up with TRBD1. The CDR3 nucleotides are TGTGCCAGCAGCACCCCCGGGACAGTCTATGAAGCTTTCTTT. Protein product: CASSTPGTVYEAFF.